This is a list of T cell receptor beta chains from one sample in a study of CD8 T cells in ankylosing spondylitis. Via MiXCR, TCRdb re-called the 5' RACE reads, giving one row per CDR3 protein. The sample has roughly 240,000 distinct CDR3 sequences; roughly 8% are singletons. The sample comprised blood, either unsorted or a sorted T cell fraction (not recorded which). Receptors were obtained from a female donor with ankylosing spondylitis or in good health (not recorded which). Both conserved end residues are part of each CDR3. The D gene is left open where the match is weak. Only part of the rows carry a size: once, few, many, or a class if the clone is expanded.

v_call	d_call	cdr3_length	j_call	clone_size	cdr3_nt	cdr3_aa
TRBV9	.	14	TRBJ1-5	many	TGTGCCAGCAGTCCCGGGACAAGAAATCAGCCCCAGCATTTT	CASSPGTRNQPQHF
TRBV20-1	.	16	TRBJ2-1	many	TGCAGTGCTAGAAGGATGGGGATGAGCTCCTACAATGAGCAGTTCTTC	CSARRMGMSSYNEQFF
TRBV20-1	TRBD1	15	TRBJ2-7	many	TGCAGTGCTAGACTCCCGGGACAGGTGACCTACGAGCAGTACTTC	CSARLPGQVTYEQYF
TRBV7-2	.	13	TRBJ1-5	.	TGTGCCAGTCGGGACATATTAAATCAGCCCCAGCATTTT	CASRDILNQPQHF
TRBV27	.	15	TRBJ1-1	many	TGTGCCAGCAGTTTGAGGGGTTTTGGTGGCACTGAAGCTTTCTTT	CASSLRGFGGTEAFF
TRBV9	.	17	TRBJ2-1	many	TGTGCCAGCAGCGTAGGGTTACGGGAGCACGGTTACAATGAGCAGTTCTTC	CASSVGLREHGYNEQFF
TRBV29-1	.	12	TRBJ2-1	.	TGCAGCGTTGAGCTCCACTACAATGAGCAGTTCTTC	CSVELHYNEQFF
TRBV7-2	.	15	TRBJ2-3	many	TGTGCCAGCAGCTTAGCCCTCCAAGGGTCAGATACGCAGTATTTT	CASSLALQGSDTQYF
TRBV12-3/TRBV12-4	.	15	TRBJ1-5	.	TGTGCCAGCAGCCAGTACTTGAGCGGTGATCAGCCCCAGCATTTT	CASSQYLSGDQPQHF
TRBV20-1	TRBD2	16	TRBJ2-1	many	TGCAGTGCTAGCTCCTTTCGACTAGCGGGAGGCTATGAGCAGTTCTTC	CSASSFRLAGGYEQFF
TRBV29-1	.	11	TRBJ2-7	many	TGCAGCGTTGTGCTGTCCTACGAGCAGTACTTC	CSVVLSYEQYF
TRBV20-1	.	11	TRBJ1-1	many	TGCAGTGCTAGAGAGGGAACCGGAGCTTTCTTT	CSAREGTGAFF
TRBV18	.	15	TRBJ2-1	many	TGTGCCAGCTCACCCCTCGGGCAGGGCTACAATGAGCAGTTCTTC	CASSPLGQGYNEQFF
TRBV6-2/TRBV6-3	TRBD1	14	TRBJ2-4	many	TGTGCCAGCAGTCGGGACAGGGTTTCGAACATTCAGTACTTC	CASSRDRVSNIQYF
TRBV7-2	.	15	TRBJ2-7	.	TGTGCCAGCAGCTTAGTGGCCCCGGGGGGCCCCGAGCAGTACTTC	CASSLVAPGGPEQYF
TRBV5-6	.	14	TRBJ2-7	many	TGTGCCAGCAGCTTACACGCAGGTACCTACGAGCAGTACTTC	CASSLHAGTYEQYF
TRBV11-2	.	18	TRBJ1-6	.	TGTGCCAGCAGCGCCCCCAGGGGAGTGGGCTCCTATAATTCACCCCTCCACTTT	CASSAPRGVGSYNSPLHF
TRBV20-1	.	15	TRBJ2-1	many	TGCAGTGCTAGAGAACCGGGGAGCTCCTACAATGAGCAGTTCTTC	CSAREPGSSYNEQFF
TRBV15	.	14	TRBJ2-1	few	TGTGCCACCGGGGCCAGGAGGGCCTTGGATGAGCAGTTCTTC	CATGARRALDEQFF
TRBV7-8	.	13	TRBJ1-2	.	TGTGCCAGCAGCGAGGGACACAGCTATGGCTACACCTTC	CASSEGHSYGYTF
TRBV30	TRBD2	17	TRBJ2-3	few	TGTGCCTGGAGTGTAAGAGGAGCGGGAGGAGAGGGGTACACGCAGTATTTT	CAWSVRGAGGEGYTQYF
TRBV5-4	TRBD2	15	TRBJ2-1	many	TGTGCCAGCAGCTTACGAGGGAGGGTGGTGAATGAGCAGTTCTTC	CASSLRGRVVNEQFF
TRBV20-1	.	13	TRBJ1-2	many	TGCAGTGCTACTTTGACGGAGGGGAGTCGCTACACCTTC	CSATLTEGSRYTF
TRBV20-1	TRBD2	14	TRBJ2-3	many	TGCAGTGCTAGGTTGCGCGGGAGAGGAGATACGCAGTATTTT	CSARLRGRGDTQYF
TRBV29-1	.	12	TRBJ2-5	.	TGCAGCGTTGGTAGCAACCAAGAGACCCAGTACTTC	CSVGSNQETQYF
TRBV3-1	.	14	TRBJ2-7	many	TGTGCCAGCAGCCAGGGCAGGGAGACCTACGAGCAGTACTTC	CASSQGRETYEQYF
TRBV7-8	.	15	TRBJ2-2	.	TGTGCCAGCAGCTTAAGGACTCGGAGGACCGGGGAGCTGTTTTTT	CASSLRTRRTGELFF
TRBV5-1	.	15	TRBJ2-1	many	TGCGCCAGCAGCTTCACGGACAGCTCCTACAATGAGCAGTTCTTC	CASSFTDSSYNEQFF
TRBV5-4	.	14	TRBJ2-5	few	TGTGCCAGCAGCTTGGGAGGGCCGAGAGAGACCCAGTACTTC	CASSLGGPRETQYF
TRBV12-3/TRBV12-4	.	12	TRBJ2-7	many	TGTGCCAGCGGGAAGGTGGGGTACGAGCAGTACTTC	CASGKVGYEQYF
TRBV29-1	.	13	TRBJ1-1	.	TGCAGCGTTGAATCCGGACAGAACACTGAAGCTTTCTTT	CSVESGQNTEAFF
TRBV15	TRBD1	18	TRBJ1-4	few	TGTGCCACCAGCAGATCCCCAGGGGGAAGCACATACATGGAAAAACTGTTTTTT	CATSRSPGGSTYMEKLFF
TRBV15	.	13	TRBJ2-1	.	TGTGCCACCGGGGCGAGCTCCTACAATGAGCAGTTCTTC	CATGASSYNEQFF
TRBV10-3	TRBD2	14	TRBJ2-7	many	TGTGCCGGAGGACCGGGACTAGCTCCCGACGAGCAGTACTTC	CAGGPGLAPDEQYF
TRBV20-1	TRBD1	12	TRBJ2-1	many	TGCAGTCCCGGGACAGGGGGCCATGAGCAGTTCTTC	CSPGTGGHEQFF
TRBV20-1	TRBD2	16	TRBJ2-2	many	TGCAGTGCTAGCACCGGGGTAGCGGGAGGTACCGGGGAGCTGTTTTTT	CSASTGVAGGTGELFF
TRBV4-3	TRBD1	15	TRBJ1-1	many	TGCGCCAGCAGCCCCCGGGACAGGGGACCCACTGAAGCTTTCTTT	CASSPRDRGPTEAFF
TRBV7-9	.	12	TRBJ2-7	many	TGTGCCAGCAGCCCGGAATTGAGTGAGCAGTACTTC	CASSPELSEQYF
TRBV20-1	.	14	TRBJ2-3	many	TGCAGTGCCGAGGTTCCAGCTAGCACAGATACGCAGTATTTT	CSAEVPASTDTQYF
TRBV7-2	.	13	TRBJ1-4	few	TGTGCCAGCAGGAGCAGGGTTAATGAAAAACTGTTTTTT	CASRSRVNEKLFF